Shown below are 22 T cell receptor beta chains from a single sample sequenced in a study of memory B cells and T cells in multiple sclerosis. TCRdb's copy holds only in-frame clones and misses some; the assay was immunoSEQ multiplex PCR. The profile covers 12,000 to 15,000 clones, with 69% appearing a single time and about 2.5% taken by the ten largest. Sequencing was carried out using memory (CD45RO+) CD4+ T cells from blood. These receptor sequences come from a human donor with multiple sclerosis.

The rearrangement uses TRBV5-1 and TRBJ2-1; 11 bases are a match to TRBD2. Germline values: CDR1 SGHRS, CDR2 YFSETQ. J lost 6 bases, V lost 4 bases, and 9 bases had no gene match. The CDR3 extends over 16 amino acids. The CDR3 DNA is TGCGCCAGCAGCCCGACCGGGACTAGCGGACTCAATGAGCAGTTCTTC. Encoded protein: CASSPTGTSGLNEQFF. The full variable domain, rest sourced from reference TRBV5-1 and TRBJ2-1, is KAGVTQTPRYLIKTRGQQVTLSCSPISGHRSVSWYQQTPGQGLQFLFEYFSETQRNKGNFPGRFSGRQFSNSRSEMNVSTLELGDSALYLCASSPTGTSGLNEQFFGPGTRLTVL.

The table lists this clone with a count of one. In DNA, the CDR3 is TGTGCCAGCAGCGCCACAGGGAGTTACACCGGGGAGCTGTTTTTT. Amino acids: CASSATGSYTGELFF. J is TRBJ2-2 and V is TRBV5-6; D possibly corresponds to TRBD1 (6 bases). The CDR3 totals 15 residues. With 4 bases removed from V and 3 bases from J, the gap between germline ends came to 13 bases. Per germline, CDR1 SGHDT and CDR2 YYEEEE.

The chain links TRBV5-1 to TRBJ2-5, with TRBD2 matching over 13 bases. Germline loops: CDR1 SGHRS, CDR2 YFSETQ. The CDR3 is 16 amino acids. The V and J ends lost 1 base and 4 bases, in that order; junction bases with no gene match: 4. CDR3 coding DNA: TGCGCCAGCAGCTTGAGTACTAGCGGGAGGGGAGAGACCCAGTACTTC. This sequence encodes CASSLSTSGRGETQYF. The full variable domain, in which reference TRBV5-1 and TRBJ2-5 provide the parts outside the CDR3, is KAGVTQTPRYLIKTRGQQVTLSCSPISGHRSVSWYQQTPGQGLQFLFEYFSETQRNKGNFPGRFSGRQFSNSRSEMNVSTLELGDSALYLCASSLSTSGRGETQYFGPGTRLLVL.

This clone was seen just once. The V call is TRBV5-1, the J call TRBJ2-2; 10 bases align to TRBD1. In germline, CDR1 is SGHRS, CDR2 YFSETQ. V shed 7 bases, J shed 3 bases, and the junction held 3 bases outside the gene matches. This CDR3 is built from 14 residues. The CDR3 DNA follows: TGCGCCAGCTCCGGGACAGGGGACACCGGGGAGCTGTTTTTT. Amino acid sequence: CASSGTGDTGELFF.

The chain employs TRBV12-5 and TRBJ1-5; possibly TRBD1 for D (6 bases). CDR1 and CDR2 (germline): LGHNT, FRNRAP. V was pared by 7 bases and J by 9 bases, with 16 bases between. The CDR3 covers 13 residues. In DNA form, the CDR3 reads TGTGCTAGTGTCCCACGTGGGGGCGGGCCCCAGCATTTT. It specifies CASVPRGGGPQHF.

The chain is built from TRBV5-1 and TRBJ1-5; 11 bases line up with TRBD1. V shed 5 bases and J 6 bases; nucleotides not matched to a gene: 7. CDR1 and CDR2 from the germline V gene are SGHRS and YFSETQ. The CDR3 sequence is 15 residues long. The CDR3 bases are TGCGCCAGCAGTCTTGATGGACAGGGGGCTCAGCCCCAGCATTTT. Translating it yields CASSLDGQGAQPQHF.

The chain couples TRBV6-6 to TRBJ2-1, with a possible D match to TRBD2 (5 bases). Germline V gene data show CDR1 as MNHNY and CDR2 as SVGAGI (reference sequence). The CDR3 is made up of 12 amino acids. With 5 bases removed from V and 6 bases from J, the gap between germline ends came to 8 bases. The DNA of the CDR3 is TGTGCCAGCAGTCCAGGACTCAATGAGCAGTTCTTC. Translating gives CASSPGLNEQFF.

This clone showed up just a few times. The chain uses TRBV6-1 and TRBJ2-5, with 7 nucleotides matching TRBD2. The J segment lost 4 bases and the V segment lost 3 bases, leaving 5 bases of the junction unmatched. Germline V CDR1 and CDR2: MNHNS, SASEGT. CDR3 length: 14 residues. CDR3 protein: CASSDPGGVETQYF. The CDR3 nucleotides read TGTGCCAGCAGTGACCCGGGAGGTGTAGAGACCCAGTACTTC.

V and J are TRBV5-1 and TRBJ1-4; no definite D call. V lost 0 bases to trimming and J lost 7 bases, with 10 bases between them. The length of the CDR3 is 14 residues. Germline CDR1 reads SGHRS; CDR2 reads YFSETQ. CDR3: CASSLDTAGEKLFF. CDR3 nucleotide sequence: TGCGCCAGCAGCTTGGACACCGCGGGTGAAAAACTGTTTTTT. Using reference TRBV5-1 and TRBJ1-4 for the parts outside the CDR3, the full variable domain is KAGVTQTPRYLIKTRGQQVTLSCSPISGHRSVSWYQQTPGQGLQFLFEYFSETQRNKGNFPGRFSGRQFSNSRSEMNVSTLELGDSALYLCASSLDTAGEKLFFGSGTQLSVL.

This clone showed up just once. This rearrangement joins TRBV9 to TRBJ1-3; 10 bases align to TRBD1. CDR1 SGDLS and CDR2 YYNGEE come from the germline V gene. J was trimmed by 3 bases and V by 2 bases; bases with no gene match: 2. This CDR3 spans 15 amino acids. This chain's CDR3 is CASSVRDRGGNTIYF. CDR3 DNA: TGTGCCAGCAGCGTCCGGGACAGGGGTGGAAACACCATATATTTT.

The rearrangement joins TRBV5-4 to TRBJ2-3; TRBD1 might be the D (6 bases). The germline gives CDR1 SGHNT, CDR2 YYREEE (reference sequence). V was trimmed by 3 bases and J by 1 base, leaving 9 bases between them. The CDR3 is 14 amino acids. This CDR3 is CASSSRQGTDTQYF. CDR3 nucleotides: TGTGCCAGCAGCTCCCGACAGGGCACAGATACGCAGTATTTT.

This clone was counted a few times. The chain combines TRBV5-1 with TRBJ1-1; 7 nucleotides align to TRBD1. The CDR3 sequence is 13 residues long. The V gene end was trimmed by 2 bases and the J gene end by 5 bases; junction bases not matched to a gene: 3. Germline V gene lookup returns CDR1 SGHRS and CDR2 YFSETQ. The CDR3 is CASSFPGGTEAFF. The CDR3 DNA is TGCGCCAGCAGCTTCCCAGGGGGGACTGAAGCTTTCTTT. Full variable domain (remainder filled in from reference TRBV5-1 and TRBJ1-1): KAGVTQTPRYLIKTRGQQVTLSCSPISGHRSVSWYQQTPGQGLQFLFEYFSETQRNKGNFPGRFSGRQFSNSRSEMNVSTLELGDSALYLCASSFPGGTEAFFGQGTRLTVV.

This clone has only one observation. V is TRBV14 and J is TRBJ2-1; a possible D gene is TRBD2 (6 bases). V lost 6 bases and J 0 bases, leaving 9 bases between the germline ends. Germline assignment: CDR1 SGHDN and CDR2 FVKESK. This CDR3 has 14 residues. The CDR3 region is CASSKGGSYNEQFF. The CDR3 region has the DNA TGTGCCAGCAGTAAGGGAGGCTCCTACAATGAGCAGTTCTTC.

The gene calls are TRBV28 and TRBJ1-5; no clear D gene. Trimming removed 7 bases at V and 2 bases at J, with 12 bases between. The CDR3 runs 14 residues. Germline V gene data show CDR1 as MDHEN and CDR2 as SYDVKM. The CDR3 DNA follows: TGTGCCAGCACGCCGCCAGGTCGCAATCAGCCCCAGCATTTT. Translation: CASTPPGRNQPQHF. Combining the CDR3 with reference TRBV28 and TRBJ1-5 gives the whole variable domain DVKVTQSSRYLVKRTGEKVFLECVQDMDHENMFWYRQDPGLGLRLIYFSYDVKMKEKGDIPEGYSVSREKKERFSLILESASTNQTSMYLCASTPPGRNQPQHFGDGTRLSIL.

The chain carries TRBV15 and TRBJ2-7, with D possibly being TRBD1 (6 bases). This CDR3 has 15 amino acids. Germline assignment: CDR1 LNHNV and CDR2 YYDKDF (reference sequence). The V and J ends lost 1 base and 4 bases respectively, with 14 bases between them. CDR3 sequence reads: CATSRAAGAQYEQYF. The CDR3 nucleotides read TGTGCCACCAGCAGAGCGGCAGGGGCGCAATACGAGCAGTACTTC.

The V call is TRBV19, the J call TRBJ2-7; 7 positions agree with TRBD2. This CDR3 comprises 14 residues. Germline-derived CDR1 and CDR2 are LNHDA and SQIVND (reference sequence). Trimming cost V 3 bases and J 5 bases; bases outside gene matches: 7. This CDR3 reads CASSMREGRNEQYF. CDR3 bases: TGTGCCAGTAGTATGAGGGAGGGCAGGAACGAGCAGTACTTC.

The CDR3 spells CAWSVWLGPGRNTIYF. In DNA form, the CDR3 reads TGTGCCTGGAGTGTTTGGTTGGGGCCAGGGCGAAACACCATATATTTT. V and J are TRBV30 and TRBJ1-3, with TRBD1 as a possible D gene (5 bases). Germline values: CDR1 GTSNPN, CDR2 SVGIG (reference sequence). Trimming stripped 0 bases from V and 5 bases from J, with 17 bases between. This CDR3 has 16 residues.

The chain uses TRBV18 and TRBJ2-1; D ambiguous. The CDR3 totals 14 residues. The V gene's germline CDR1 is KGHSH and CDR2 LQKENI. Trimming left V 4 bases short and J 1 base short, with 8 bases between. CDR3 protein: CASSQLPSYNEQFF. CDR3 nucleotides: TGTGCCAGCTCACAACTCCCATCCTACAATGAGCAGTTCTTC. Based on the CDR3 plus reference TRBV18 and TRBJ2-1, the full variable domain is NAGVMQNPRHLVRRRGQEARLRCSPMKGHSHVYWYRQLPEEGLKFMVYLQKENIIDESGMPKERFSAEFPKEGPSILRIQQVVRGDSAAYFCASSQLPSYNEQFFGPGTRLTVL.

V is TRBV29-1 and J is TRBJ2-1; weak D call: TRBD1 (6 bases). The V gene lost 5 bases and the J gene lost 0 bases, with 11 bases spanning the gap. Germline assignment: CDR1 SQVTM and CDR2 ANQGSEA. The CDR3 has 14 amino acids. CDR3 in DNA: TGCAGCGTTCTAGGACAGAGCTCCTACAATGAGCAGTTCTTC. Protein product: CSVLGQSSYNEQFF.

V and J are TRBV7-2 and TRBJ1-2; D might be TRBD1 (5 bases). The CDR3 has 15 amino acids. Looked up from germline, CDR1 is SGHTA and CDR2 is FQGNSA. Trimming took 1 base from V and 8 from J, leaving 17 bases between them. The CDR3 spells CASSLDRRGDWGYTF. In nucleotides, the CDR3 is TGTGCCAGCAGCTTAGATCGCCGGGGGGACTGGGGCTACACCTTC.

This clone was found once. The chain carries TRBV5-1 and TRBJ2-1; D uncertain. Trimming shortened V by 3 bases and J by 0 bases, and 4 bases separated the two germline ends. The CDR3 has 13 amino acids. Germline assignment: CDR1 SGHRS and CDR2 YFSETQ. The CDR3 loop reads CASSYSSYNEQFF. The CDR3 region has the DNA TGCGCCAGCAGCTACAGCTCCTACAATGAGCAGTTCTTC.

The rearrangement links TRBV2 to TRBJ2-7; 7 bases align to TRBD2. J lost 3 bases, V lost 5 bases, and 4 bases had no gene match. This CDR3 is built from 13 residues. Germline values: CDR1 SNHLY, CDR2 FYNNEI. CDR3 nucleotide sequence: TGTGCCAGCAGTCCAGCGGGACTCTACGAGCAGTACTTC. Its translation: CASSPAGLYEQYF.